This note documents a single T cell receptor beta chain sequence. This specimen comes from a study of technical replicates of blood from four donors. This table comes from immunoSEQ multiplex PCR, and its TCRdb copy is limited to in-frame clones, with some not included. The profile shows roughly 87,000 clones, about 94% of them singletons. Sequencing used T cells isolated from PBMCs. This TCR came from a human donor in good health.

The CDR3 is CASSSNNIQGRASEQYF. The CDR3 DNA reads TGTGCCAGCAGTTCGAATAACATACAGGGTCGGGCCTCCGAGCAGTACTTC. The genes are TRBV7-9 and TRBJ2-7, with a tentative D call TRBD1 (6 bases). Germline V lookup: CDR1 SEHNR, CDR2 FQNEAQ (reference sequence). V gave up 6 bases and J gave up 6 bases, with 27 bases separating them. CDR3 length: 17 residues. Full variable domain (outside the CDR3, taken from reference TRBV7-9 and TRBJ2-7): DTGVSQNPRHKITKRGQNVTFRCDPISEHNRLYWYRQTLGQGPEFLTYFQNEAQLEKSRLLSDRFSAERPKGSFSTLEIQRTEQGDSAMYLCASSSNNIQGRASEQYFGPGTRLTVT.